This T cell receptor beta chain was observed in a study of neoadjuvant anti-PD-1 for oral cavity cancer. Turning to the study itself: Most patients had three to four biweekly doses of 3 mg/kg nivolumab before resection. Overall study findings and caveats: Pretreatment Treg/Th17 ratio correlated inversely with post-treatment tumor clonality.

In germline, CDR1 is SGHRS, CDR2 YFSETQ. V lost 0 bases, J lost 4 bases, and 7 bases stayed unmatched. The CDR3 has 16 amino acids. Analysis of PBMCs was direct, with no culture step. Most PBMC samples had 480 ng input DNA in six replicates. Sequencing was performed with immunoSEQ multiplex PCR; in TCRdb, only in-frame clones are kept and a portion is missing. The data hold roughly 7,000 clones, with roughly 70% observed a single time. As concerns this clone: The antigen is not known.

This TCR came from a person aged 35 to 85 with oral cavity squamous cell carcinoma. This chain joins TRBV5-1 and TRBJ1-2; 9 bases match TRBD1. The sample was PBMCs, taken before nivolumab (anti-PD-1) treatment. The CDR3 is CASSLGSPQGAYGYTF. The CDR3 nucleotides are TGCGCCAGCAGCTTGGGATCCCCACAGGGGGCCTATGGCTACACCTTC.